This T cell receptor beta chain was recovered during a study of preoperative IRX-2 immunotherapy in early breast cancer. Deletions cut 2 bases from V and 5 bases from J, with 8 bases between. The CDR3 spans 13 residues. CDR1 and CDR2 (germline): MRHNA, SNTAGT. As for treatment: preoperative locoregional IRX-2 cytokine immunotherapy. TCRdb's table, derived via immunoSEQ multiplex PCR, lists solely in-frame clones and lacks some. The repertoire holds about 23,000 clones, around 89% seen once, with roughly 8.9% in the top ten. This chain joins TRBV6-4 and TRBJ2-3, with D unresolved. The sample was tumor tissue, taken after IRX-2 immunotherapy. The sequence was obtained from a human donor with breast cancer. CDR3 in amino acids: CASSDQGKDTQYF. CDR3 in DNA: TGTGCCAGCAGTGACCAAGGGAAAGATACGCAGTATTTT.